Each of the 11 T cell receptor beta chains below was sequenced from the same sample in a study of blood T cell repertoires in COVID-19. Profiling relied on immunoSEQ multiplex PCR, and the TCRdb table lists in-frame clones only, not all of them. The sample records almost 400,000 clones, around 87% being singletons. The sequencing sample was made of peripheral blood. These receptor sequences come from an older woman with COVID-19, enrolled during active disease.

The J gene is TRBJ1-1, the V gene TRBV4-1; tentatively, D is TRBD1 (6 bases). Germline CDR1 MGHRA, CDR2 YSYEKL. V was clipped by 4 bases and J by 2 bases, with 17 bases between them. There are 16 residues in the CDR3. This chain's CDR3 is CASSLETWTVNTEAFF. In DNA form, the CDR3 reads TGCGCCAGCAGCCTGGAAACATGGACAGTAAACACTGAAGCTTTCTTT.

The chain uses TRBV7-9 and TRBJ1-1, with no clear D. Trimming cost V 5 bases and J 2 bases, with 9 bases left between them. The CDR3 spans 13 residues. Germline loops: CDR1 SEHNR, CDR2 FQNEAQ (reference sequence). DNA of the CDR3: TGTGCCAGCAGCCTCCTAGCTAACACTGAAGCTTTCTTT. Its translation is CASSLLANTEAFF.

The chain has TRBV30 and TRBJ1-6; 9 positions agree with TRBD1. This CDR3 spans 14 amino acids. The V and J ends lost 1 base and 10 bases, in that order; junction bases with no gene match: 5. The V gene's germline CDR1 is GTSNPN and CDR2 SVGIG (reference sequence). The CDR3 region is CAWSDGTGRSPLHF. The DNA for the CDR3 is TGTGCCTGGAGTGACGGGACAGGGAGATCACCCCTCCACTTT. Together with reference TRBV30 and TRBJ1-6, the CDR3 gives the full variable domain: SQTIHQWPATLVQPVGSPLSLECTVEGTSNPNLYWYRQAAGRGLQLLFYSVGIGQISSEVPQNLSASRPQDRQFILSSKKLLLSDSGFYLCAWSDGTGRSPLHFGNGTRLTVT.

This chain links TRBV7-2 with TRBJ2-7; possibly TRBD1 for D (7 bases). Between the trimmed V and J ends, which lost 5 bases and 3 bases, there was a span of 14 bases. The germline V gene encodes CDR1 SGHTA and CDR2 FQGNSA. There are 14 residues in the CDR3. The CDR3 loop is CASSLLQGGYEQYF. DNA of the CDR3: TGTGCCAGCAGCCTACTGCAGGGGGGCTACGAGCAGTACTTC.

This chain uses TRBV5-1 with TRBJ1-4; the match to TRBD1 covers 7 bases. The CDR3 contains 17 residues. Germline CDR1 is SGHRS and CDR2 is YFSETQ. V was clipped by 4 bases and J by 0 bases; unmatched bases: 9. CDR3 protein: CASSLSTGVSTNEKLFF. Written as DNA, the CDR3 is TGCGCCAGCAGCCTCTCAACAGGGGTTTCAACTAATGAAAAACTGTTTTTT.

With regard to this clone: Other DNA sequences in this specimen translate into the identical CDR3. V usage is TRBV18 and J usage is TRBJ1-5; D remains unclear. CDR3 size: 14 residues. With 2 bases removed from V and 4 bases from J, the gap between germline ends came to 9 bases. Germline V gene data show CDR1 as KGHSH and CDR2 as LQKENI. Here the CDR3 reads CASSPGLGNQPQHF. CDR3 sequence (DNA): TGTGCCAGCTCACCAGGTCTCGGGAATCAGCCCCAGCATTTT.

The CDR3 DNA reads as TGTGCCAGCTCTCCATCGGTGGTCGCGGAGCCTGAAGCTTTCTTT. This sequence encodes CASSPSVVAEPEAFF. This chain joins TRBV18 and TRBJ1-1; D uncertain. V gave up 6 bases and J gave up 6 bases, with 20 bases separating them. There are 15 residues in the CDR3. CDR1 KGHSH and CDR2 LQKENI come from the germline V gene.

The chain combines TRBV6-5 with TRBJ1-2; D call uncertain. Germline lookup yields CDR1 MNHEY and CDR2 SVGAGI. The V end lost 6 bases, the J end lost 0 bases, and 8 bases lay between the germline ends. The CDR3 has 13 amino acids. CDR3 region: CASRERANYGYTF. For the CDR3, the DNA is TGTGCCAGCAGAGAGAGAGCTAACTATGGCTACACCTTC.

The chain recombines TRBV3-1 (or the pseudogene TRBV3-2) with TRBJ2-3, with D tentatively TRBD2 (6 bases). Germline CDR1 LGHDT, CDR2 YNNKEL (reference sequence). The CDR3 has 17 amino acids. V lost 0 bases to trimming and J lost 3 bases, with 16 bases between them. This chain's CDR3 is CASSQDLDSRGTDTQYF. In DNA form, the CDR3 reads TGTGCCAGCAGCCAAGATCTAGACTCCCGGGGGACAGATACGCAGTATTTT.

This clone was detected only once. Here the CDR3 DNA reads TGTGCCAGCACTCAGATTAGCAATCAGCCCCAGCATTTT. Its protein product is CASTQISNQPQHF. The genes are TRBV2 and TRBJ1-5; D gene ambiguous. V gave up 7 bases and J gave up 0 bases, with 7 bases separating them. The CDR3 extends over 13 amino acids. In germline, CDR1 is SNHLY, CDR2 FYNNEI.

The chain combines TRBV20-1 with TRBJ1-1; D not resolved. V was pared by 3 bases and J by 1 base, with 6 bases between. Germline V lookup: CDR1 DFQATT, CDR2 SNEGSKA (reference sequence). The CDR3 is 12 residues long. This chain's CDR3 is CSASFRNTEAFF. The CDR3 DNA follows: TGCAGTGCTAGTTTCAGGAACACTGAAGCTTTCTTT.